One and the same sample provided the 14 T cell receptor beta chains below, sequenced in a study of cytomegalovirus exposure and HLA in healthy donors. It was with 60 Vbeta and 13 Jbeta primers that the PCR ran. Some clones are missing from TCRdb's copy, which holds only in-frame ones; the method was immunoSEQ multiplex PCR. In the table there are 85,000 to 110,000 clones, around three quarters of which are singletons. Sequenced input: PBMCs. These receptors all stem from a woman aged 18-30 years in good health and CMV-seropositive.

The gene calls are TRBV27 and TRBJ2-5; the D gene is possibly TRBD1 (6 bases). V was shortened by 5 bases and J by 5 bases, with 21 bases between the two germline ends. The CDR3 length is 16 residues. Looked up from germline, CDR1 is MNHEY and CDR2 is SMNVEV (reference sequence). The CDR3 bases are TGTGCCAGCAGTCCTTGGGGTAACAGGGTAGGGGAGACCCAGTACTTC. Amino acids: CASSPWGNRVGETQYF.

This clone has only one observation. This chain uses TRBV19 with TRBJ2-5; TRBD2 matches 9 bases. CDR1 and CDR2 from the germline V gene are LNHDA and SQIVND (reference sequence). J gave up 4 bases and V 7 bases, and 13 bases lay outside the gene matches. The CDR3 is 16 residues long. The CDR3 loop is CASTLSPGTSRETQYF. The CDR3 region has the DNA TGTGCCAGTACCCTATCACCCGGGACTAGCCGAGAGACCCAGTACTTC.

The chain employs TRBV27 and TRBJ2-7, with TRBD2 matching 10 bases. Looked up from germline, CDR1 is MNHEY and CDR2 is SMNVEV (reference sequence). The V and J ends lost 7 bases and 0 bases, in that order; junction bases with no gene match: 3. This CDR3 has 14 residues. CDR3 in amino acids: CASTSGGVSYEQYF. CDR3 coding DNA: TGTGCCAGCACGAGCGGGGGGGTCTCCTACGAGCAGTACTTC.

This clone was counted a few times. CDR3 coding DNA: TGTGCCAGCAGCGAGGGACTAGCGGGAAGCACAGATACGCAGTATTTT. Translating gives CASSEGLAGSTDTQYF. The J gene is TRBJ2-3, the V gene TRBV5-4; 13 bases line up with TRBD2. Trimming removed 4 bases from V and 0 bases from J; junction bases left unmatched: 2. The CDR3 length is 16 residues. CDR1 is SGHNT and CDR2 is YYREEE in the germline V gene (reference sequence). The variable domain in full, completed from reference TRBV5-4 and TRBJ2-3, reads ETGVTQSPTHLIKTRGQQVTLRCSSQSGHNTVSWYQQALGQGPQFIFQYYREEENGRGNFPPRFSGLQFPNYSSELNVNALELDDSALYLCASSEGLAGSTDTQYFGPGTRLTVL.

The chain links TRBV7-2 to TRBJ2-7, with 7 nucleotides matching TRBD2. The CDR3 has 17 amino acids. CDR1 and CDR2 (germline): SGHTA, FQGNSA. V lost 5 bases and J lost 3; bases outside the gene matches: 16. In nucleotides, the CDR3 is TGTGCCAGCAGCCAGCGGTGGGTGGGTGCTAGCGGCTACGAGCAGTACTTC. Its translation is CASSQRWVGASGYEQYF.

This chain joins TRBV9 and TRBJ1-3, with D tentatively TRBD1 (5 bases). The V gene's germline CDR1 is SGDLS and CDR2 YYNGEE. This CDR3 comprises 16 residues. V lost 4 bases, J lost 1 base, and 15 bases lay in between. DNA for the CDR3: TGTGCCAGCAGCCCCGACCCCAGGGATTCTGGAAACACCATATATTTT. This encodes CASSPDPRDSGNTIYF.

This chain uses TRBV7-9 with TRBJ1-1; 8 nucleotides match TRBD1. Germline CDR1 and CDR2: SEHNR and FQNEAQ (reference sequence). Germline trimming cut 2 bases from V and 11 bases from J; bases unmatched to any gene: 10. The CDR3 runs to 14 residues. CDR3 residues: CASSLMTGEILAFF. The CDR3 DNA reads TGTGCCAGCAGCTTAATGACAGGGGAGATATTGGCTTTCTTT.

The J gene is TRBJ2-7, the V gene TRBV6-1; TRBD2 aligns across 9 bases. The V segment lost 1 base and the J segment 3 bases; nucleotides outside the gene matches: 4. Germline assignment: CDR1 MNHNS and CDR2 SASEGT. CDR3 size: 15 residues. CDR3 in DNA: TGTGCCAGCAGTGAAGTGGCTAGCGGGATCTACGAGCAGTACTTC. This gives the protein CASSEVASGIYEQYF.

The rearrangement joins TRBV5-1 to TRBJ2-1, with D perhaps matching TRBD1 (5 bases). There are 13 residues in the CDR3. The V end was cut by 0 bases, the J end by 9 bases, with 10 bases between. CDR1 and CDR2 (germline): SGHRS, YFSETQ. The CDR3 loop reads CASSLEQVGEQFF. Written as DNA, the CDR3 is TGCGCCAGCAGCTTGGAACAGGTTGGTGAGCAGTTCTTC. The full variable domain, with the rest looked up from reference TRBV5-1 and TRBJ2-1, is KAGVTQTPRYLIKTRGQQVTLSCSPISGHRSVSWYQQTPGQGLQFLFEYFSETQRNKGNFPGRFSGRQFSNSRSEMNVSTLELGDSALYLCASSLEQVGEQFFGPGTRLTVL.

The V gene is TRBV6-6, the J gene TRBJ1-6; 7 bases agree with TRBD1. Germline V gene data show CDR1 as MNHNY and CDR2 as SVGAGI (reference sequence). The CDR3 covers 16 residues. The V segment lost 2 bases and the J segment 6 bases; nucleotides outside the gene matches: 7. CDR3 in amino acids: CASSYRGGAGNSPLHF. In DNA, the CDR3 is TGTGCCAGCAGTTACCGAGGGGGCGCGGGTAATTCACCCCTCCACTTT.

The chain combines TRBV19 with TRBJ2-3; 12 nucleotides line up with TRBD1. Looked up from germline, CDR1 is LNHDA and CDR2 is SQIVND (reference sequence). CDR3 size: 15 residues. Losses at the gene ends were 4 bases for V and 5 bases for J; bases not matched to a gene: 4. The CDR3 loop reads CASSKGTGGKDTQYF. The CDR3 region has the DNA TGTGCCAGTAGTAAGGGGACAGGGGGCAAAGATACGCAGTATTTT.

The chain carries TRBV10-3 and TRBJ2-1; a weak D match, TRBD1 (5 bases). The CDR3 sequence is 13 residues long. Germline CDR1 reads ENHRY; CDR2 reads SYGVKD. The ends were cut back, 3 bases at V and 5 bases at J, with 8 bases in the middle. CDR3 nucleotides: TGTGCCATCAGTGACAGGGCTGACAATGAGCAGTTCTTC. This translates into CAISDRADNEQFF.

The CDR3 region is CSVLQVNSYEQYF. The CDR3, as DNA: TGCAGCGTATTACAGGTTAATAGCTACGAGCAGTACTTC. V is TRBV29-1 and J is TRBJ2-7; tentative D call: TRBD1 (5 bases). V lost 6 bases to trimming and J lost 3 bases, with 15 bases between them. Germline lookup yields CDR1 SQVTM and CDR2 ANQGSEA. There are 13 residues in the CDR3.

The chain combines TRBV7-8 with TRBJ2-4, with a tentative D call TRBD2 (5 bases). Germline CDR1 SGHVS, CDR2 FQNEAQ. V was trimmed by 5 bases and J by 1 base, leaving 15 bases between them. The CDR3 totals 16 residues. Here the CDR3 reads CASSPFRGPAKNIQYF. CDR3 in DNA: TGTGCCAGCAGCCCCTTCCGGGGTCCGGCCAAAAACATTCAGTACTTC.